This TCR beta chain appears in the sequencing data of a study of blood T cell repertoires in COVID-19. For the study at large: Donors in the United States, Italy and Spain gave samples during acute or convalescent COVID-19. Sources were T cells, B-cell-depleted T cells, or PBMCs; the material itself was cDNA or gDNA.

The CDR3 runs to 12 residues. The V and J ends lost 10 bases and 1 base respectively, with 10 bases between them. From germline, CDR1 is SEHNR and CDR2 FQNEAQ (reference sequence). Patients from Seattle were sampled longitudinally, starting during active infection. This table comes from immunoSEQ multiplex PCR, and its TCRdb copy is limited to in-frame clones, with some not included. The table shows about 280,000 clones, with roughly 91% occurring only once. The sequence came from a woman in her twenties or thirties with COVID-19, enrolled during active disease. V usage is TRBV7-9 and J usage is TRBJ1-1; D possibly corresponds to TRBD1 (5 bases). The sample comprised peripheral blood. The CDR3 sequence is CATNTGNTEAFF. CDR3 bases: TGTGCCACAAATACAGGGAACACTGAAGCTTTCTTT.